The rows below give T cell receptor beta chains drawn from one sample of a study of T cell changes during pregnancy in multiple sclerosis. The data were produced by immunoSEQ multiplex PCR, yet TCRdb's version contains in-frame clones alone and is incomplete. The table includes about 24,000 clones, about nine tenths detected once. Sequenced here: CD8+ T cells from peripheral blood mononuclear cells, sampled in the first trimester of pregnancy. The source is a female donor in good health, enrolled as a control in a pregnancy study. Both conserved end residues are part of each CDR3. Each record gives: J gene, V gene, clone size, D gene, CDR3 DNA, CDR3 protein. A D gene is named only where the DNA matches it firmly. Size is stated for part of the rows, as once, few or many counts, or as a class when the clone is expanded.

>TRBJ2-1|TRBV5-1|medium-sized|.
TGCGCCAGCAGCCCACAGGGTGCTCAGGGCGATGAGCAGTTCTTC
CASSPQGAQGDEQFF
>TRBJ2-7|TRBV4-3|.|TRBD1
TGCGCCAGCAGCCAAGATCTAGACAGGGTCTACGAGCAGTACTTC
CASSQDLDRVYEQYF
>TRBJ2-3|TRBV4-1|.|TRBD2
TGCGCCAGCAGCCGGGGTGCGCTAGCGGGGGGGCGGACAGATACGCAGTATTTT
CASSRGALAGGRTDTQYF
>TRBJ2-2|TRBV27|.|.
TGTGCCAGCAGTTGGGCAGGCGTTTCCGGGGAGCTGTTTTTT
CASSWAGVSGELFF
>TRBJ2-3|TRBV28|.|.
TGTGCCAGCAGCCCTACAGGGATTAAAGGGGGCACAGATACGCAGTATTTT
CASSPTGIKGGTDTQYF
>TRBJ1-3|TRBV7-9|.|.
TGTGCCAGCCGTAGTGCGGTCGAGGACACCATATATTTT
CASRSAVEDTIYF
>TRBJ1-2|TRBV4-3|.|TRBD1
TGCGCCAGCAGCCGAAGACAGGGTGTAGTCGATGGCTACACCTTC
CASSRRQGVVDGYTF
>TRBJ1-2|TRBV7-9|.|.
TGTGCCAGCAGCTTCAGGCCAGGGTTTTATGGCTACACCTTC
CASSFRPGFYGYTF
>TRBJ1-3|TRBV7-3|few|.
TGTGCCAGCAGCCGGGACTCCTTGGACACCATATATTTT
CASSRDSLDTIYF
>TRBJ1-2|TRBV27|.|.
TGTGCCAGCAGCCCGGTCGGCGGCGGCTATGGCTACACCTTC
CASSPVGGGYGYTF
>TRBJ2-2|TRBV5-1|.|TRBD1
TGCGCCAGCAGTAACAGGGGGCAGGACACCGGGGAGCTGTTTTTT
CASSNRGQDTGELFF
>TRBJ2-3|TRBV7-3|.|TRBD2
TGTGCCAGCAGCACGAGCGGGGGCCCTAGCACAGATACGCAGTATTTT
CASSTSGGPSTDTQYF
>TRBJ2-3|TRBV27|.|TRBD1
TGTGCCAGCAGTAGGACAGGGCCAGATACGCAGTATTTT
CASSRTGPDTQYF
>TRBJ1-1|TRBV6-6|.|.
TGTGCCAGCAGTTACTCGAGGGTGGGCGCGAGGACTGAAGCTTTCTTT
CASSYSRVGARTEAFF
>TRBJ2-1|TRBV15|.|.
TGTGCCACCAGCAGAGTCGGAGGGGGCGGGCGGAATGAGCAGTTCTTC
CATSRVGGGGRNEQFF
>TRBJ1-3|TRBV6-1|.|.
TGTGCCAGCAGTGGGGCTAGGGGGAGTACGAATTTT
CASSGARGSTNF
>TRBJ1-5|TRBV27|.|.
TGTGCCAGCAGTTTATCGAGCGGGGGACATCAGCCCCAGCATTTT
CASSLSSGGHQPQHF
>TRBJ1-1|TRBV10-3|.|.
TGTGCCATCAGTGACGGACAGCCCGTCGAAGCTTTCTTT
CAISDGQPVEAFF
>TRBJ1-1|TRBV4-3|few|.
TGCGCCAGCAGCCAACTATCCACGAACACTGAAGCTTTCTTT
CASSQLSTNTEAFF
>TRBJ1-2|TRBV9|.|.
TGTGCCAGCAGCGTAGGGGGGGGAGCCGACTATGGCTACACCTTC
CASSVGGGADYGYTF
>TRBJ1-1|TRBV4-2|.|.
TGTGCCAGCAGCCAAGTATTGGGGGGCACTGAAGCTTTCTTT
CASSQVLGGTEAFF
>TRBJ2-1|TRBV7-9|.|.
TGTGCCAGCAGCTTTGGGGACATCTACTACAATGAGCAGTTCTTC
CASSFGDIYYNEQFF
>TRBJ1-2|TRBV27|.|.
TGTGCCAGCAGTCCAAACCCAGGGGTTCGTGGCTACACCTTC
CASSPNPGVRGYTF
>TRBJ2-2|TRBV4-3|.|.
TGCGCCAGCAGCCAATCAACCGGGGAGCTGTTTTTT
CASSQSTGELFF
>TRBJ2-7|TRBV9|.|TRBD2
TGTGCCAGCAGCGGTAGCGGGGGGGCCTTGGAGCAGTACTTC
CASSGSGGALEQYF
>TRBJ1-2|TRBV5-5|.|.
TGTGCCAGCAGCTTGGGGGTCGGGCAGGGGTCATATGGCTACACCTTC
CASSLGVGQGSYGYTF
>TRBJ1-2|TRBV4-3|.|.
TGCGCCAGCAGCCAAGAACAGGGCGATGGCTACACCTTC
CASSQEQGDGYTF
>TRBJ2-1|TRBV4-3|.|TRBD1
TGCGCCAGCAGCCGAAACAGCGTAGGATTGGACAGGGCTTTACACAATGAGCAGTTCTTC
CASSRNSVGLDRALHNEQFF
>TRBJ2-4|TRBV5-8|.|TRBD1
TGTGCCAGCAGCTGGATGGGACAGGGAAAAAACATTCAGTACTTC
CASSWMGQGKNIQYF
>TRBJ2-1|TRBV6-4|.|TRBD2
TGTGCCAGCAGTGACTCAGCTAGCGGTGACTACAATGAGCAGTTCTTC
CASSDSASGDYNEQFF
>TRBJ2-7|TRBV5-1|.|TRBD1
TGCGCCAGCAGCTTGCCCGGGACAGGGGTTTCCTACGAGCAGTACTTC
CASSLPGTGVSYEQYF
>TRBJ2-1|TRBV7-9|once|TRBD2
TGTGCCAGCAGCTTAGCGGGGGGGAAGAGGGCCCATGAGCAGTTCTTC
CASSLAGGKRAHEQFF